This T cell receptor (beta chain) was found in a study of T cell changes during pregnancy in multiple sclerosis. Per germline, CDR1 GTSNPN and CDR2 SVGIG (reference sequence). The CDR3 runs to 15 residues. V shed 0 bases and J shed 4 bases, with 13 bases lying between them. Some clones are missing from TCRdb's copy, which holds only in-frame ones; the method was immunoSEQ multiplex PCR. The sample has 70,000 to 100,000 clones, around 92% seen once. The sequencing used peripheral blood, collected in the third trimester of pregnancy. The origin of this receptor is a female donor with multiple sclerosis, enrolled in a pregnancy study. V is TRBV30 and J is TRBJ1-3; D might be TRBD1 (5 bases). CDR3 region: CAWSVRRGSGNTIYF. CDR3 nucleotide sequence: TGTGCCTGGAGTGTTCGGCGGGGGTCAGGAAACACCATATATTTT.